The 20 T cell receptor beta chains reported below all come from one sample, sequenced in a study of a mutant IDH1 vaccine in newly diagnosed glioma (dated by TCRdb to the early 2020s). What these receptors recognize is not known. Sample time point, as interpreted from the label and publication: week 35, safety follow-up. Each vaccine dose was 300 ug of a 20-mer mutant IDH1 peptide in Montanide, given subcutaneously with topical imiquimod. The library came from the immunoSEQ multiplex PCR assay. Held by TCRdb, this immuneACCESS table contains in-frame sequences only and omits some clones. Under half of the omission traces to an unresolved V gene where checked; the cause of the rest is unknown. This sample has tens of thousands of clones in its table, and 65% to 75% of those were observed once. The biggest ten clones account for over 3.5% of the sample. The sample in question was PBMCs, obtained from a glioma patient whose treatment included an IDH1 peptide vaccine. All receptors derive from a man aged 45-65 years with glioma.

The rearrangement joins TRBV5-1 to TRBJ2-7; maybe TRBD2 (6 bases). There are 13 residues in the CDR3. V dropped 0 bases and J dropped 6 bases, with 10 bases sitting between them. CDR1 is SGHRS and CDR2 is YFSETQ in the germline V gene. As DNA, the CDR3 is TGCGCCAGCAGCTTGGCCGAGGGAGGCGAGCAGTACTTC. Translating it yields CASSLAEGGEQYF.

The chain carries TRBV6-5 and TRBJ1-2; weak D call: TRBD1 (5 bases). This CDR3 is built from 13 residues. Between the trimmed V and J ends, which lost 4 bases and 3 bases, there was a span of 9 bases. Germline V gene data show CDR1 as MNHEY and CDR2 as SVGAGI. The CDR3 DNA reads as TGTGCCAGCAGTTCAGGGAAGGACTATGGCTACACCTTC. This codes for CASSSGKDYGYTF.

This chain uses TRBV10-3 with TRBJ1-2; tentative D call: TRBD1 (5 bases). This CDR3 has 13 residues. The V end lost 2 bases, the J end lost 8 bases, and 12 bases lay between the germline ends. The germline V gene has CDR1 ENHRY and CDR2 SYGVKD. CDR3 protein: CAISELTWGGYTF. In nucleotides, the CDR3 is TGTGCCATCAGTGAGCTAACCTGGGGGGGCTACACCTTC.

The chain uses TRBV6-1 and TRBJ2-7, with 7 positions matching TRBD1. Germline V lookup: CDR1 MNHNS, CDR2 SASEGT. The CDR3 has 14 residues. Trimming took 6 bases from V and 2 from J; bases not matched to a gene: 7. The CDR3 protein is CASRWDRGTYEQYF. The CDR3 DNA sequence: TGTGCCAGCAGGTGGGACAGAGGCACCTACGAGCAGTACTTC.

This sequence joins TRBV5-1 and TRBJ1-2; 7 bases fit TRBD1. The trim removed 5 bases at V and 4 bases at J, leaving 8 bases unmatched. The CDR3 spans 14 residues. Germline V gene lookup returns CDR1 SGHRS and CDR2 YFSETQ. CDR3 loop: CASRDRDSVYGYTF. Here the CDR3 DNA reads TGCGCCAGCAGGGACCGGGACAGTGTCTATGGCTACACCTTC.

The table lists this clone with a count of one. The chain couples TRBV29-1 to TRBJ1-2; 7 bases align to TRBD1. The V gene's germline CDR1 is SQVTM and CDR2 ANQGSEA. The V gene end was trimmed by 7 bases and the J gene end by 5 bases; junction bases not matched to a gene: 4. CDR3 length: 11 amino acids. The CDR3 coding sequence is TGCAGCGCCGGGACAGATTATGGCTACACCTTC. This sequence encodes CSAGTDYGYTF.

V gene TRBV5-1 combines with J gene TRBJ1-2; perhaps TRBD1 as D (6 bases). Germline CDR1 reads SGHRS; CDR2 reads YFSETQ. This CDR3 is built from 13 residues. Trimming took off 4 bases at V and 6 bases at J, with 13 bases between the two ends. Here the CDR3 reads CASSPPGADGYTF. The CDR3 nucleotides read TGCGCCAGCAGCCCCCCGGGGGCGGATGGCTACACCTTC.

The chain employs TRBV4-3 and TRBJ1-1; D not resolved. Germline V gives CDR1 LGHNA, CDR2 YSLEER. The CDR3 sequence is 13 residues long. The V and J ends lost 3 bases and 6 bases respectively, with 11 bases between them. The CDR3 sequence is CASSQRSDAEAFF. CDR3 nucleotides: TGCGCCAGCAGCCAGCGGAGTGACGCTGAAGCTTTCTTT.

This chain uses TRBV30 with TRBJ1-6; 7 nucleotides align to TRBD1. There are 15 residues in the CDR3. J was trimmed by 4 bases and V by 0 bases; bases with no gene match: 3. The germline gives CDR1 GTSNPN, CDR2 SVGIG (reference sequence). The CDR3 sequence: CAWSVKGQYNSPLHF. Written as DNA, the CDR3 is TGTGCCTGGAGTGTAAAGGGACAGTATAATTCACCCCTCCACTTT.

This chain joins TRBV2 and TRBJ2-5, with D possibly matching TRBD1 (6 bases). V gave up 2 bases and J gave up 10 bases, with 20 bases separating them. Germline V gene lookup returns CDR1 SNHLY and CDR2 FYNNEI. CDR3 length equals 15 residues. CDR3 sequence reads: CASSEPRTAPWGQYF. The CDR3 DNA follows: TGTGCCAGCAGTGAACCCCGGACAGCCCCTTGGGGCCAGTACTTC.

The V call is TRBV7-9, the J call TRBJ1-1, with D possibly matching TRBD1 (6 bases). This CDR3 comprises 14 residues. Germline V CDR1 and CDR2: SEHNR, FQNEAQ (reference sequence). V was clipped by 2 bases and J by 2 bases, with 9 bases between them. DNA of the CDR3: TGTGCCAGCAGCTTACTGGGGGGCAACACTGAAGCTTTCTTT. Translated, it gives CASSLLGGNTEAFF.

CDR3 sequence (DNA): TGCGCCAGCAGCTTCGCAGGAAACTCCTACAATGAGCAGTTCTTC. Amino acids: CASSFAGNSYNEQFF. The chain has TRBV5-1 and TRBJ2-1; D gene ambiguous. Germline CDR1 is SGHRS and CDR2 is YFSETQ. V was shortened by 2 bases and J by 0 bases, with 9 bases between the two germline ends. The CDR3 runs 15 residues. Combining the CDR3 with reference TRBV5-1 and TRBJ2-1 gives the whole variable domain KAGVTQTPRYLIKTRGQQVTLSCSPISGHRSVSWYQQTPGQGLQFLFEYFSETQRNKGNFPGRFSGRQFSNSRSEMNVSTLELGDSALYLCASSFAGNSYNEQFFGPGTRLTVL.

The DNA of the CDR3 is TGTGCCAGCAGCATTTCACAGGGCCATGGCTACACCTTC. Its translation: CASSISQGHGYTF. V and J are TRBV7-2 and TRBJ1-2; maybe TRBD1 (6 bases). The CDR3 has 13 amino acids. Germline CDR1 reads SGHTA; CDR2 reads FQGNSA. With 5 bases removed from V and 6 bases from J, the gap between germline ends came to 13 bases.

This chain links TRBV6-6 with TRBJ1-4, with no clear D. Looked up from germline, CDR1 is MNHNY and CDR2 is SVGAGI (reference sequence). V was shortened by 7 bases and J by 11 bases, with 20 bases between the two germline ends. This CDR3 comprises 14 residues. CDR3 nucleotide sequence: TGTGCCAGCACCCTGGACGGCGCTATGACCAAACTGTTTTTT. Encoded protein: CASTLDGAMTKLFF.

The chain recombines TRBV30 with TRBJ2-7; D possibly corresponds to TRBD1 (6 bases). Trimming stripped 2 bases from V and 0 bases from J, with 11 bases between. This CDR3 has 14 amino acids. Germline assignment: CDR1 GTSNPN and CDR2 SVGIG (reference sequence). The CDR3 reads CAWSPQGFSYEQYF. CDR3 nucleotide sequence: TGTGCCTGGAGTCCCCAGGGGTTCTCCTACGAGCAGTACTTC.

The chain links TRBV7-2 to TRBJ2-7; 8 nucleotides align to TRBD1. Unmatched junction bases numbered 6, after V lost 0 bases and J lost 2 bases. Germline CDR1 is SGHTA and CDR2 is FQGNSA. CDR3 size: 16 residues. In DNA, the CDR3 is TGTGCCAGCAGCTTAGCAATGACAGGGGCCCCCTACGAGCAGTACTTC. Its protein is CASSLAMTGAPYEQYF.

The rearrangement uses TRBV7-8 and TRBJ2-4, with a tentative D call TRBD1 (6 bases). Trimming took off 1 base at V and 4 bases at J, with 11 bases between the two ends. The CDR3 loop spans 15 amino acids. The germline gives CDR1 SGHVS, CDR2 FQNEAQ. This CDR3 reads CASSLVGQLKNIQYF. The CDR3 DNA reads TGTGCCAGCAGCTTAGTTGGACAGCTAAAAAACATTCAGTACTTC.

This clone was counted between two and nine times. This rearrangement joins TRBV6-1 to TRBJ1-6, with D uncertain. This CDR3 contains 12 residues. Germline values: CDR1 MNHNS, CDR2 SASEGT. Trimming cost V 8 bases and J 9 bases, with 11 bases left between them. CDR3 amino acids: CASLAWSSPLHF. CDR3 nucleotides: TGTGCCAGCTTGGCCTGGAGTTCACCCCTCCACTTT.

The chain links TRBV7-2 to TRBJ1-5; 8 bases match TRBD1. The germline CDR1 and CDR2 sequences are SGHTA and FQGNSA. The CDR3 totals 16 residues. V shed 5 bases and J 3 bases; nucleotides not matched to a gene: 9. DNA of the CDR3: TGTGCCAGCAGCATTGGGACAGGAGGATTCAATCAGCCCCAGCATTTT. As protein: CASSIGTGGFNQPQHF.

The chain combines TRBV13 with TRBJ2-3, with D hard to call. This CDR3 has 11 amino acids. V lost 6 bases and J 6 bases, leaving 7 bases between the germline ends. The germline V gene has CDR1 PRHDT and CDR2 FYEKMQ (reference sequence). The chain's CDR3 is CASRVVDTQYF. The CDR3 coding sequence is TGTGCCAGCAGAGTGGTCGATACGCAGTATTTT.